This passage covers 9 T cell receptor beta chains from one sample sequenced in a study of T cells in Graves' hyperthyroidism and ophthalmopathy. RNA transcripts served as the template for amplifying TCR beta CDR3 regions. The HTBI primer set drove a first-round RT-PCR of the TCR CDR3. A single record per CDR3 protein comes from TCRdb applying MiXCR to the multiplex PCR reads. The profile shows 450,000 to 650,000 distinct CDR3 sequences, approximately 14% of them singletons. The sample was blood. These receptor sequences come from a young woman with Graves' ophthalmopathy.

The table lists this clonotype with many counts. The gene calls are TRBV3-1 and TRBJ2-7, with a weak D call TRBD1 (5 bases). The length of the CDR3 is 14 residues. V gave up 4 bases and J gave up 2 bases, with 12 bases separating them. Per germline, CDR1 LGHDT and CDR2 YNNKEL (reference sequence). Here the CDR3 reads CASSRLGQPYEQYF. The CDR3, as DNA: TGTGCCAGCAGCCGCCTGGGGCAGCCCTACGAGCAGTACTTC.

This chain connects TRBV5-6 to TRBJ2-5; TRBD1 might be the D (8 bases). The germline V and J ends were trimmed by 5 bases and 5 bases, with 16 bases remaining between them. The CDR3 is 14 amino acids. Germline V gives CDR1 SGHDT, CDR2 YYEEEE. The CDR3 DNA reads TGTGCCAGCAGGGCACAGGGGGAGGGCGAGACCCAGTACTTC. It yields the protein CASRAQGEGETQYF.

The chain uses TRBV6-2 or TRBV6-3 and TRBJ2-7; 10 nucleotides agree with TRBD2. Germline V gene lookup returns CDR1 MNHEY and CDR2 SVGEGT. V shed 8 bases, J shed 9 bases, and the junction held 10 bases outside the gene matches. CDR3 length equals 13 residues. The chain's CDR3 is CASRPLAGVGQYF. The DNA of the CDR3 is TGTGCCAGCCGGCCCCTAGCGGGAGTTGGGCAGTACTTC.

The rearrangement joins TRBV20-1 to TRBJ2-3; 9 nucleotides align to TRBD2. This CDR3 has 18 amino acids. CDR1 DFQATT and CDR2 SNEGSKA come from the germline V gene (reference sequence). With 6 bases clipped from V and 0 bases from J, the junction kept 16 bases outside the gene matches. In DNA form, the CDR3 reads TGCAGTGCCGGTAGCCTAGCGGGGAGGGGGTCTAGCACAGATACGCAGTATTTT. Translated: CSAGSLAGRGSSTDTQYF.

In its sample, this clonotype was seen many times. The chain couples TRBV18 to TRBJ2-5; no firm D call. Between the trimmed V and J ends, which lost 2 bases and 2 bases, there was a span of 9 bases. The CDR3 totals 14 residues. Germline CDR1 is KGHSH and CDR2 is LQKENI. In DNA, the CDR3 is TGTGCCAGCTCACCAGGATGGCGGCAAGAGACCCAGTACTTC. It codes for CASSPGWRQETQYF.

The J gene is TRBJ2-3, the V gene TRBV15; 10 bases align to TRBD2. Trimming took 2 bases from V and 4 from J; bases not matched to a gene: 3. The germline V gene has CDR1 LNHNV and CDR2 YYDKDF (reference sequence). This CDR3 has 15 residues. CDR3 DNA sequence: TGTGCCACCAGCAGAAAGCGGGAGGGAGCAGATACGCAGTATTTT. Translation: CATSRKREGADTQYF. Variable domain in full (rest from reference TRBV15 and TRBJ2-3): DAMVIQNPRYQVTQFGKPVTLSCSQTLNHNVMYWYQQKSSQAPKLLFHYYDKDFNNEADTPDNFQSRRPNTSFCFLDIRSPGLGDTAMYLCATSRKREGADTQYFGPGTRLTVL.

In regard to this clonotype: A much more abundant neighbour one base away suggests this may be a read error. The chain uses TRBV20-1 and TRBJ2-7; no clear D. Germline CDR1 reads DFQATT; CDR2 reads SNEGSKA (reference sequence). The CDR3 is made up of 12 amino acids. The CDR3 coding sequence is TGCAGCCCCATGGGCAGAAACTACGAGCGGTACTTC. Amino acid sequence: CSPMGRNYERYF.

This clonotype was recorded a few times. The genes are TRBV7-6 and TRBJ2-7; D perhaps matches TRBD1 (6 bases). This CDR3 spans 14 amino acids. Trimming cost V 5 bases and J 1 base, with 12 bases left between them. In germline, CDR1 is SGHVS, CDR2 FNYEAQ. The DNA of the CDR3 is TGTGCCAGCAGCCCCAGGACAGATTCCTACGAGCAGTACTTC. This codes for CASSPRTDSYEQYF.

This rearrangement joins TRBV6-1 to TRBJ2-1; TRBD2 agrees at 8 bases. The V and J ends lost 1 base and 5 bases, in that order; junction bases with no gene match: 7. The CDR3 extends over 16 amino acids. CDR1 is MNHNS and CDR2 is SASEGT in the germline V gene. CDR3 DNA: TGTGCCAGCAGTGAAGAGGGACTAGTAGGCAACAATGAGCAGTTCTTC. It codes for CASSEEGLVGNNEQFF.